Below are 15 T cell receptor beta chains sequenced from a single sample in a study of vaccination and CD4 T cells after COVID-19. These receptors lack a known antigen. The study sequenced cultured CD4+ T cell DNA using the Oncomine TCR Beta short-read assay. From cultured CD4+ T cells, genomic DNA was extracted. A single record per CDR3 protein comes from TCRdb applying MiXCR to the PCR reads. The sample has more than 9,500 distinct CDR3 sequences; around 37% are singletons. The treatment was: roughly 11-day PBMC culture with coronavirus spike peptide pools or control peptides (ViraFEST assay). An unexposed donor provided the CD4+ T cells, which were collected before the COVID-19 pandemic (2011-2018). Sequences were obtained from CD4+ T cells from blood, cultured in vitro. The receptors shown here come from a human donor in good health.

The rearrangement uses TRBV2 and TRBJ2-7, with 7 positions matching TRBD1. Germline CDR1 SNHLY, CDR2 FYNNEI. The CDR3 extends over 14 amino acids. Trimming cost V 4 bases and J 0 bases; bases outside gene matches: 3. The DNA for the CDR3 is TGTGCCAGCAGTGGACAGGGACCCTCCTACGAGCAGTACTTC. It codes for CASSGQGPSYEQYF.

The chain joins TRBV11-2 to TRBJ2-1; D call uncertain. Trimming took 0 bases from V and 4 from J, leaving 7 bases between them. The germline V gene encodes CDR1 SGHAT and CDR2 FQNNGV. CDR3 length: 14 amino acids. The DNA for the CDR3 is TGTGCCAGCAGCTTAGAGAGACGGTACAATGAGCAGTTCTTC. This codes for CASSLERRYNEQFF.

This clonotype showed up just a few times. This chain joins TRBV7-2 and TRBJ2-7; 7 nucleotides align to TRBD1. Germline loops: CDR1 SGHTA, CDR2 FQGNSA. Trimming took 5 bases from V and 2 from J; bases not matched to a gene: 9. The CDR3 sequence is 15 residues long. Written as DNA, the CDR3 is TGTGCCAGCAGCACAACGCGGACAGGCACCTACGAGCAGTACTTC. Protein product: CASSTTRTGTYEQYF. Based on the CDR3 plus reference TRBV7-2 and TRBJ2-7, the full variable domain is GAGVSQSPSNKVTEKGKDVELRCDPISGHTALYWYRQSLGQGLEFLIYFQGNSAPDKSGLPSDRFSAERTGGSVSTLTIQRTQQEDSAVYLCASSTTRTGTYEQYFGPGTRLTVT.

This chain uses TRBV19 with TRBJ2-7; the D is unclear. Germline CDR1 and CDR2: LNHDA and SQIVND (reference sequence). The CDR3 has 13 residues. Trimming stripped 3 bases from V and 5 bases from J, with 11 bases between. CDR3 sequence: CASSMAGGDEQYF. The CDR3 DNA reads as TGTGCCAGTAGTATGGCAGGTGGGGACGAGCAGTACTTC. Together with reference TRBV19 and TRBJ2-7, the CDR3 gives the full variable domain: DGGITQSPKYLFRKEGQNVTLSCEQNLNHDAMYWYRQDPGQGLRLIYYSQIVNDFQKGDIAEGYSVSREKKESFPLTVTSAQKNPTAFYLCASSMAGGDEQYFGPGTRLTVT.

The chain combines TRBV20-1 with TRBJ2-5, with 9 bases that match TRBD2. V lost 6 bases and J lost 6; bases outside the gene matches: 11. There are 14 residues in the CDR3. Germline lookup yields CDR1 DFQATT and CDR2 SNEGSKA (reference sequence). The CDR3 nucleotides read TGCAGTGCCACCTCGGCTAGCGGGAAAAAGACCCAGTACTTC. Protein sequence: CSATSASGKKTQYF.

V is TRBV9 and J is TRBJ1-2; TRBD1 matches at 8 bases. Germline CDR1 is SGDLS and CDR2 is YYNGEE. The CDR3 has 13 amino acids. Losses at the gene ends were 4 bases for V and 4 bases for J; bases not matched to a gene: 3. CDR3 sequence: CASSQGQAYGYTF. The CDR3 coding sequence is TGTGCCAGCAGCCAGGGACAGGCCTATGGCTACACCTTC.

This clonotype showed up just a few times. The chain has TRBV19 and TRBJ1-2; 10 positions agree with TRBD1. V lost 5 bases to trimming and J lost 4 bases; unmatched junction nucleotides: 16. The CDR3 contains 18 residues. Germline V gene lookup returns CDR1 LNHDA and CDR2 SQIVND (reference sequence). The CDR3 region has the DNA TGTGCCAGTAGTGTGGGACGACCCCGGACAGGGGGAACCTATGGCTACACCTTC. Its protein product is CASSVGRPRTGGTYGYTF.

This clonotype is categorized as medium-sized. CDR3 nucleotides: TGCAGTGCTGATGCAGGGTGGGCGGGACGAGGGACAGATACGCAGTATTTT. Its protein product is CSADAGWAGRGTDTQYF. The chain carries TRBV20-1 and TRBJ2-3; possible D gene TRBD2, 6 bases. V was pared by 5 bases and J by 3 bases, with 24 bases between. CDR1 DFQATT and CDR2 SNEGSKA come from the germline V gene (reference sequence). The CDR3 totals 17 residues.

The CDR3 nucleotides read TGTGCCACGAAACAGGAAGTGAACACTGAAGCTTTCTTT. Translated, it gives CATKQEVNTEAFF. The V gene is TRBV19, the J gene TRBJ1-1; a weak D match, TRBD1 (5 bases). Germline-derived CDR1 and CDR2 are LNHDA and SQIVND (reference sequence). Trimming removed 10 bases from V and 0 bases from J, with 12 bases in between. The CDR3 sequence is 13 residues long. The whole variable domain, filled in from reference TRBV19 and TRBJ1-1, reads DGGITQSPKYLFRKEGQNVTLSCEQNLNHDAMYWYRQDPGQGLRLIYYSQIVNDFQKGDIAEGYSVSREKKESFPLTVTSAQKNPTAFYLCATKQEVNTEAFFGQGTRLTVV.

This clonotype has just a few counts. V gene TRBV15 combines with J gene TRBJ2-3; 9 bases align to TRBD1. V shed 5 bases, J shed 7 bases, and the junction held 10 bases outside the gene matches. CDR3 length: 15 amino acids. The germline V gene encodes CDR1 LNHNV and CDR2 YYDKDF (reference sequence). The CDR3 region has the DNA TGTGCCACCAGCCGCCGGGGGACAGGGAGTCATACGCAGTATTTT. Its protein product is CATSRRGTGSHTQYF.

This clonotype was detected only a few times. The rearrangement joins TRBV20-1 to TRBJ2-7, with TRBD1 as a possible D gene (5 bases). This CDR3 contains 11 residues. The germline gives CDR1 DFQATT, CDR2 SNEGSKA (reference sequence). V was trimmed by 4 bases and J by 3 bases, leaving 7 bases between them. The DNA of the CDR3 is TGCAGTGCTACCAGGGACTACGAGCAGTACTTC. As protein: CSATRDYEQYF.

The rearrangement joins TRBV4-1 to TRBJ2-2, with D possibly TRBD1 on 6 matching bases. CDR1 MGHRA and CDR2 YSYEKL come from the germline V gene. Trimming removed 5 bases at V and 7 bases at J, with 17 bases between. The CDR3 sequence is 15 residues long. The DNA of the CDR3 is TGCGCCAGCAGCATAAGAGACCTAGGGGGCGGGGAGCTGTTTTTT. It specifies CASSIRDLGGGELFF.

V usage is TRBV6-1 and J usage is TRBJ1-2; D may be TRBD1 (6 bases). Per germline, CDR1 MNHNS and CDR2 SASEGT. This CDR3 is 13 amino acids long. V lost 4 bases to trimming and J lost 6 bases, with 12 bases between them. In DNA, the CDR3 is TGTGCCAGCAGTGGGACAGCTGCCCATGGCTACACCTTC. Amino acid sequence: CASSGTAAHGYTF.

This clonotype was detected a few times. V gene TRBV11-2 combines with J gene TRBJ1-1, with a weak D call TRBD1 (5 bases). CDR1 and CDR2 from the germline V gene are SGHAT and FQNNGV. The CDR3 is made up of 14 amino acids. The V end lost 8 bases, the J end lost 4 bases, and 17 bases lay between the germline ends. The CDR3 is CASLRLRGGTEAFF. The CDR3 DNA is TGTGCCAGCTTACGCCTGCGGGGGGGCACTGAAGCTTTCTTT.

J is TRBJ2-3 and V is TRBV11-3, with 13 positions matching TRBD2. The V and J ends lost 1 base and 3 bases, in that order; junction bases with no gene match: 1. From germline, CDR1 is SGHNT and CDR2 YENEEA. This CDR3 has 16 residues. CDR3 nucleotides: TGTGCCAGCAGCTTAGGGACTAGCGGGAGTACAGATACGCAGTATTTT. Amino acid sequence: CASSLGTSGSTDTQYF.